The 10 T cell receptor beta chains presented below share a single source sample, sequenced in a study of blood T cell repertoires in COVID-19 (dated by TCRdb to the early 2020s). Libraries were constructed by the immunoSEQ multiplex PCR assay. Not all clones reach the TCRdb copy of this immuneACCESS table, which keeps in-frame sequences only. Checked studies attribute under half of the gap to unresolved V genes and leave the rest unexplained. Across this sample there are more than 150,000 clones, with around 80% seen only once. Of the sample, about 15% falls within the top ten clones. Input material: peripheral blood. The receptors come from a man younger than 45 with active or convalescent COVID-19.

The CDR3: CASSHQGEGYTF. For the CDR3, the DNA is TGTGCCAGCAGCCATCAGGGTGAGGGCTACACCTTC. This rearrangement joins TRBV3-1 (or the pseudogene TRBV3-2) to TRBJ1-2, with a possible D match to TRBD1 (5 bases). This CDR3 has 12 residues. In germline, CDR1 is LGHDT, CDR2 YNNKEL (reference sequence). V lost 3 bases and J lost 8, with 10 bases in between.

V usage is TRBV28 and J usage is TRBJ1-1; TRBD1 matches 8 bases. This CDR3 is built from 14 residues. V was clipped by 5 bases and J by 7 bases; unmatched bases: 9. Germline values: CDR1 MDHEN, CDR2 SYDVKM. CDR3 residues: CASSPDRVPREAFF. The CDR3 coding sequence is TGTGCCAGCAGTCCGGACAGGGTCCCACGTGAAGCTTTCTTT.

The rearrangement links TRBV3-1 (or the pseudogene TRBV3-2) to TRBJ2-5; TRBD2 matches at 10 bases. The CDR3 spans 18 residues. Per the germline V gene, CDR1 is LGHDT and CDR2 is YNNKEL (reference sequence). The V gene end was trimmed by 2 bases and the J gene end by 1 base; junction bases not matched to a gene: 10. The CDR3 here is CASSQRIGLAVFQETQYF. In nucleotides, the CDR3 is TGTGCCAGCAGCCAACGGATCGGACTAGCGGTATTCCAAGAGACCCAGTACTTC.

This chain joins TRBV18 and TRBJ1-6, with 7 nucleotides matching TRBD1. Trimming removed 0 bases from V and 0 bases from J; junction bases left unmatched: 2. The CDR3 length is 17 residues. Germline loops: CDR1 KGHSH, CDR2 LQKENI. CDR3 protein: CASSPPQGSSYNSPLHF. CDR3 DNA: TGTGCCAGCTCACCACCACAGGGGTCCTCCTATAATTCACCCCTCCACTTT.

The chain has TRBV5-1 and TRBJ2-3, with 13 positions matching TRBD2. The V gene end was trimmed by 1 base and the J gene end by 3 bases; junction bases not matched to a gene: 5. Germline V gives CDR1 SGHRS, CDR2 YFSETQ. CDR3 length: 17 amino acids. CDR3 DNA: TGCGCCAGCAGCTTGCCTCAGGGACTAGCGGGGACAGATACGCAGTATTTT. As protein: CASSLPQGLAGTDTQYF.

The V call is TRBV6-5, the J call TRBJ2-7; 8 bases align to TRBD1. Trimming cost V 5 bases and J 2 bases; bases outside gene matches: 5. This CDR3 region has 14 residues. Germline V gene lookup returns CDR1 MNHEY and CDR2 SVGAGI. CDR3 protein: CASSTRQGPYEQYV. The DNA for the CDR3 is TGTGCCAGCAGTACACGACAGGGGCCCTACGAGCAGTACGTC.

The chain recombines TRBV9 with TRBJ2-1; TRBD1 matches at 10 bases. Germline assignment: CDR1 SGDLS and CDR2 YYNGEE. The CDR3 consists of 17 residues. The V and J ends lost 4 bases and 3 bases, in that order; junction bases with no gene match: 10. CDR3 residues: CASSLQSRTGGYNEQFF. The CDR3 nucleotides read TGTGCCAGCAGCCTCCAATCAAGGACAGGGGGCTACAATGAGCAGTTCTTC.

The chain joins TRBV10-2 to TRBJ2-2; D not certain. Germline loops: CDR1 WSHSY, CDR2 SAAADI. The CDR3 is 14 residues long. With 2 bases removed from V and 8 bases from J, the gap between germline ends came to 12 bases. This CDR3 reads CASSERRRGGELFF. The DNA for the CDR3 is TGCGCCAGCAGTGAGCGACGTCGAGGAGGGGAGCTGTTTTTT.

The chain recombines TRBV7-9 with TRBJ2-7; 8 bases align to TRBD1. The CDR3 covers 15 residues. Germline assignment: CDR1 SEHNR and CDR2 FQNEAQ (reference sequence). V lost 5 bases, J lost 2 bases, and 8 bases stayed unmatched. The CDR3 here is CASSSSTGETYEQYF. CDR3 bases: TGTGCCAGCAGCAGCTCGACAGGGGAAACCTACGAGCAGTACTTC.

This clone was seen more than once but under ten times. This chain connects TRBV10-3 to TRBJ2-7, with 14 bases lining up with TRBD2. V lost 10 bases and J lost 5; bases outside the gene matches: 7. The CDR3 has 14 amino acids. CDR1 and CDR2 (germline): ENHRY, SYGVKD. CDR3 coding DNA: TGTGCCACGCGACTAGCGGGGGGGCAAAACGAGCAGTACGTC. As protein: CATRLAGGQNEQYV.